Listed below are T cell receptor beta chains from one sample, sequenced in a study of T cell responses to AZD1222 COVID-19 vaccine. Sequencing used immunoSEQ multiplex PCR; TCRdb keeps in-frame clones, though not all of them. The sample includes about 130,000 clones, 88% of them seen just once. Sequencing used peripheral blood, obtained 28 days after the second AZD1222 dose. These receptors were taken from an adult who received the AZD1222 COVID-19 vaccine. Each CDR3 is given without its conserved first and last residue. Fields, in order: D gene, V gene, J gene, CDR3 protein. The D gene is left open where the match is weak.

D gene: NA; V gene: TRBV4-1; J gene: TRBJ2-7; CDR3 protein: ASSQEDSTYEQY
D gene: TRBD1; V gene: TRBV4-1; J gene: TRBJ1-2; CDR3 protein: ASSQPGQGLRYDYT
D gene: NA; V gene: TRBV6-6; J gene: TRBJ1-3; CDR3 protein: ASRFSGVSSGNTIY
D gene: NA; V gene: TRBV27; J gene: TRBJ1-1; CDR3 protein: ASSLLVNTEAF
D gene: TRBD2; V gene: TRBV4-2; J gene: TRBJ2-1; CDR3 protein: ASSPTSGIYNEQF
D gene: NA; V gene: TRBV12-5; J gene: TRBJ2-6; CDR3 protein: AVRGLGSGANVLT
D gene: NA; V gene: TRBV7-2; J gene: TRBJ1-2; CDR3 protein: ASSWGQGDGYT
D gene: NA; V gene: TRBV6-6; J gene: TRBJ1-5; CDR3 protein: ASSYPSADQPQH
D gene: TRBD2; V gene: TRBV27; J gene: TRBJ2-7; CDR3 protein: ASSFQTSGSTEQY
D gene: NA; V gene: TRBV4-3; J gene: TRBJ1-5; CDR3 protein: ASSQVVWGNQPQH
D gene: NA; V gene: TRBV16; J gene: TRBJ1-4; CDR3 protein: ASSQSTFEKLF
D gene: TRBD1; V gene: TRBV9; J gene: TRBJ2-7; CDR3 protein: ASSARQGRSDEQY
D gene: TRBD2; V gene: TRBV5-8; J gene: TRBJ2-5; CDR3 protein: ASSLLLAGGIETQY
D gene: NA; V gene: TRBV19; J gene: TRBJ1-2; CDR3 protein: ASSPWSNYGYT
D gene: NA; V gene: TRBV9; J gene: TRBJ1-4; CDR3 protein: ASSVAQGATNEKLF
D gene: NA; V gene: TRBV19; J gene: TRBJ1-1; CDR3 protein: ASSNQGLNTEAF
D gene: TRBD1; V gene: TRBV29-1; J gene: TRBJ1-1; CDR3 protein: SVGFDRGLEAF
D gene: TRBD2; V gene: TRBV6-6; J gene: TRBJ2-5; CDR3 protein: ASEDSGETQY
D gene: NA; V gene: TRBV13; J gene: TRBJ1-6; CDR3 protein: ASSLGTANSPLH
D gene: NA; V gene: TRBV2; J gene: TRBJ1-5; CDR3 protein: ASRLGSVSNQPQH
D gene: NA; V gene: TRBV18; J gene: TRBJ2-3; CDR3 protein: ASSPGTTDTQY
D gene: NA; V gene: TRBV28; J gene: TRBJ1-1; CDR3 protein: ASSFIMSGGTLGGEAF
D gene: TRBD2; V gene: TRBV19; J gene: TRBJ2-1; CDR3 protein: ASSIPGTSRYNEQF
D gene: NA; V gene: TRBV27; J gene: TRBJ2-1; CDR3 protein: ASTPGPWANEQF
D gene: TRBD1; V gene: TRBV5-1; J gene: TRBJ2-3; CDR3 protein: ASSPGTGADTQY
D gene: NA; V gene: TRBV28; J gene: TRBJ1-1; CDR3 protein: ASSTGTATINTEAF